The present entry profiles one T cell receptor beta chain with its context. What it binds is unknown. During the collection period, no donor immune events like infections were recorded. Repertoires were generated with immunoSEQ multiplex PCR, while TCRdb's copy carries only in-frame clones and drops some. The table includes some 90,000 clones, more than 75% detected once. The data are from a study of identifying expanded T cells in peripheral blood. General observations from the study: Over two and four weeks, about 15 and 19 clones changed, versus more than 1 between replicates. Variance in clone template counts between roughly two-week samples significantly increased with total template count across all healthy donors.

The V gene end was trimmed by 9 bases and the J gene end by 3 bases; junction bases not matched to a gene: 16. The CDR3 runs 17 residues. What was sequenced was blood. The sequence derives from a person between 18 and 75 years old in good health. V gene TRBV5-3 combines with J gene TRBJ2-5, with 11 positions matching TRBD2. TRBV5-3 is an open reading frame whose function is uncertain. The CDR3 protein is CATPQFLSGGDEETQYF. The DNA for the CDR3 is TGTGCCACACCACAATTTCTTAGCGGGGGGGACGAAGAGACCCAGTACTTC.